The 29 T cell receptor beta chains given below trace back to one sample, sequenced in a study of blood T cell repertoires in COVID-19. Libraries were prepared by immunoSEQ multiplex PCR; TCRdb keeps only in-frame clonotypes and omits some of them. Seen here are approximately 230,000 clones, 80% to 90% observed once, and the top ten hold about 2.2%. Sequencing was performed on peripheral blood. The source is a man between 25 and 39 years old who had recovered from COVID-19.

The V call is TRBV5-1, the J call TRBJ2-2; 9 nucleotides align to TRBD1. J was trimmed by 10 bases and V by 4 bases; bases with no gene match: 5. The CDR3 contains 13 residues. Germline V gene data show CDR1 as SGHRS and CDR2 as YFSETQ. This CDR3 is CASSTGTGMELFF. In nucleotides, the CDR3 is TGCGCCAGCAGCACCGGGACAGGGATGGAGCTGTTTTTT.

CDR3 in DNA: TGTGCCAGCAGCCCGGGACTAGCGGGGGCACGGGATACGCAGTATTTT. This encodes CASSPGLAGARDTQYF. This chain links TRBV11-3 with TRBJ2-3; 14 bases line up with TRBD2. V trimming: 5 bases; J trimming: 6 bases; junction bases outside the gene matches: 7. This CDR3 region has 16 residues. Germline V gene sequence: CDR1 SGHNT, CDR2 YENEEA.

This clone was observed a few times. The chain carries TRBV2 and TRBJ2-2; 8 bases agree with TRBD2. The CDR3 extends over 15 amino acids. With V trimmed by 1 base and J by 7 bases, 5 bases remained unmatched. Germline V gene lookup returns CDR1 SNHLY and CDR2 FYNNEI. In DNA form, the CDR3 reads TGTGCCAGCAGTGAAGATGTGGGACTAGTCGGGGAGCTGTTTTTT. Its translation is CASSEDVGLVGELFF.

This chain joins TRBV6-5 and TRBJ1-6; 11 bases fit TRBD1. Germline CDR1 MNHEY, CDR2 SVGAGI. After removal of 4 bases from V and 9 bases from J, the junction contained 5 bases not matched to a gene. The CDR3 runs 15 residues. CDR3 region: CASSWGGTGGSPLHF. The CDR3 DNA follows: TGTGCCAGCAGTTGGGGCGGGACAGGGGGTTCACCCCTCCACTTT.

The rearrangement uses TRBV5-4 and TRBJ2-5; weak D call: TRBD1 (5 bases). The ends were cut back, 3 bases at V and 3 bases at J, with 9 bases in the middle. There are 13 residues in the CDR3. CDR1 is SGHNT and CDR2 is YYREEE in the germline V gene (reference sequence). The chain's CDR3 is CASSWEGEETQYF. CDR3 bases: TGTGCCAGCAGCTGGGAAGGGGAAGAGACCCAGTACTTC.

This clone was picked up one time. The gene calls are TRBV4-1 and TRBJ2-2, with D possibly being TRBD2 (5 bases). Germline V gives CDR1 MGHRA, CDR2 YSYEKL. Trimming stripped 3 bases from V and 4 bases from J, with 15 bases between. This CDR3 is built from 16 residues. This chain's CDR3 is CASSHSEGRGTGELFF. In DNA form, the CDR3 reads TGCGCCAGCAGCCATTCCGAGGGCCGTGGCACCGGGGAGCTGTTTTTT.

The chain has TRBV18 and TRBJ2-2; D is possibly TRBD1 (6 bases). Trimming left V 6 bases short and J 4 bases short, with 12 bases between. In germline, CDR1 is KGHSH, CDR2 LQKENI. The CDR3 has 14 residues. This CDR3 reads CASSSGHLTGELFF. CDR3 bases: TGTGCCAGCTCTTCGGGACACCTCACCGGGGAGCTGTTTTTT.

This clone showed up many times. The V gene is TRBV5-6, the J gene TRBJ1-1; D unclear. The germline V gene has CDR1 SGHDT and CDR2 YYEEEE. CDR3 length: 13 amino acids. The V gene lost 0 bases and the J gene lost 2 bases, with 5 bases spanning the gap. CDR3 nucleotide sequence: TGTGCCAGCAGCTTGGACACAAACACTGAAGCTTTCTTT. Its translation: CASSLDTNTEAFF.

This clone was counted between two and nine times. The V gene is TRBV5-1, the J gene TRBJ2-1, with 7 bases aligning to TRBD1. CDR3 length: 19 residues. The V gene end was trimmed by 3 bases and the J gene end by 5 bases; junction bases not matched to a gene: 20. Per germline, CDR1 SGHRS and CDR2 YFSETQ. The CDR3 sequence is CASSSSVQVPGQIHNEQFF. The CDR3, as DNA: TGCGCCAGCAGCTCTTCCGTCCAAGTTCCGGGACAGATCCACAATGAGCAGTTCTTC.

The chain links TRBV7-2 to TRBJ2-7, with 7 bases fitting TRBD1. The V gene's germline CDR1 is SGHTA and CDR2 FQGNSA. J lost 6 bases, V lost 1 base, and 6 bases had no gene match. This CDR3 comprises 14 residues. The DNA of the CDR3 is TGTGCCAGCAGCTTAGGGGGACAGCCCCTCGAGCAGTACTTC. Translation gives CASSLGGQPLEQYF.

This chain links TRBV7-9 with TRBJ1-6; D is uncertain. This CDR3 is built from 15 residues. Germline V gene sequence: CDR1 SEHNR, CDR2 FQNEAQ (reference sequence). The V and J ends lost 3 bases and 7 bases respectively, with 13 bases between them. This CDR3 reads CASSLGSGLNSPLHF. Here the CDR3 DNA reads TGTGCCAGCAGCTTGGGCAGTGGGTTGAATTCACCCCTCCACTTT. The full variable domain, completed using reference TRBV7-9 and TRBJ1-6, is DTGVSQNPRHKITKRGQNVTFRCDPISEHNRLYWYRQTLGQGPEFLTYFQNEAQLEKSRLLSDRFSAERPKGSFSTLEIQRTEQGDSAMYLCASSLGSGLNSPLHFGNGTRLTVT.

The CDR3 spells CASSYAIGGNSPLHF. The CDR3 coding sequence is TGTGCCAGCAGTTATGCGATAGGGGGTAATTCACCCCTCCACTTT. The chain combines TRBV6-5 with TRBJ1-6; D is perhaps TRBD1 (6 bases). This CDR3 region has 15 residues. Trimming removed 3 bases from V and 6 bases from J, with 12 bases in between. Per germline, CDR1 MNHEY and CDR2 SVGAGI.

CDR3 nucleotides: TGCGCCACCTCCCCACGACAGGGGGACACCGGGGAGCTGTTTTTT. This encodes CATSPRQGDTGELFF. The chain uses TRBV4-1 and TRBJ2-2; 9 bases are shared with TRBD1. The germline gives CDR1 MGHRA, CDR2 YSYEKL. CDR3 length: 15 residues. The trim removed 10 bases at V and 3 bases at J, leaving 9 bases unmatched.

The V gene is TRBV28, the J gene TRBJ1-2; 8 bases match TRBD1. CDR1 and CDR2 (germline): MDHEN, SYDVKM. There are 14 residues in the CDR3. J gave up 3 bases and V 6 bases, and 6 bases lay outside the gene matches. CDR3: CASRSSDRDYGYTF. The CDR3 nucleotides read TGTGCCAGCAGATCCTCGGACAGGGACTATGGCTACACCTTC.

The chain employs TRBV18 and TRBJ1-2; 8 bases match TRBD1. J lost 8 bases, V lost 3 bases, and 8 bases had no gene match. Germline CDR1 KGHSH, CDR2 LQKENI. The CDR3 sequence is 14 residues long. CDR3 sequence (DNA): TGTGCCAGCTCACCCGAGTCAGGGGGCTTAGGCTACACCTTC. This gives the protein CASSPESGGLGYTF.

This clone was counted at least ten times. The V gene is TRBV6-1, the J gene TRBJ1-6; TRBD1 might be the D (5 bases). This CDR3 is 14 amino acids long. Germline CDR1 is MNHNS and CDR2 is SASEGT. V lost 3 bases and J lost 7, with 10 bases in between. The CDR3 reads CASSDRWTNSPLHF. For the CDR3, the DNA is TGTGCCAGCAGTGACCGGTGGACAAATTCACCCCTCCACTTT.

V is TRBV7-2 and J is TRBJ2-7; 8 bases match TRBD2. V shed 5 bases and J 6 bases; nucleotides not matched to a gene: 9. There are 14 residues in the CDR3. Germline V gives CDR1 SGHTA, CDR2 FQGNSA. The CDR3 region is CASSPWTSRAEQYF. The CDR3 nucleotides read TGTGCCAGCAGCCCTTGGACTAGCCGAGCCGAGCAGTACTTC.

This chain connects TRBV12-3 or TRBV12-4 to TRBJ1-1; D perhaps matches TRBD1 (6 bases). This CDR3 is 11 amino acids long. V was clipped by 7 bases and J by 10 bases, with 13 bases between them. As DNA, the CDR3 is TGTGCCAGCACCTCACAAGGGGGAGCTTTCTTT. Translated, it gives CASTSQGGAFF.

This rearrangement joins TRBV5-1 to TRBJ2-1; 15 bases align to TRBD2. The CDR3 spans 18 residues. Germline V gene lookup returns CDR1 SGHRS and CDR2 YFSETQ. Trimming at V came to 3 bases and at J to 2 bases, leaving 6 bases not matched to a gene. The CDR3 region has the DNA TGCGCCAGCAGCTGGGGGACTAGCGGGGGGCCCGCCTACAATGAGCAGTTCTTC. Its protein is CASSWGTSGGPAYNEQFF. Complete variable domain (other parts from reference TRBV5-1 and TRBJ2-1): KAGVTQTPRYLIKTRGQQVTLSCSPISGHRSVSWYQQTPGQGLQFLFEYFSETQRNKGNFPGRFSGRQFSNSRSEMNVSTLELGDSALYLCASSWGTSGGPAYNEQFFGPGTRLTVL.

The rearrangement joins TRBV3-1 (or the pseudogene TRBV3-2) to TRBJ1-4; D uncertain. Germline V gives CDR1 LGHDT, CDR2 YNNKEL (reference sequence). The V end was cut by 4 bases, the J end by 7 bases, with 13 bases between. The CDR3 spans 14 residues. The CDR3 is CASSRAWPPEKLFF. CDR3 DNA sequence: TGTGCCAGCAGCCGGGCGTGGCCGCCTGAAAAACTGTTTTTT.

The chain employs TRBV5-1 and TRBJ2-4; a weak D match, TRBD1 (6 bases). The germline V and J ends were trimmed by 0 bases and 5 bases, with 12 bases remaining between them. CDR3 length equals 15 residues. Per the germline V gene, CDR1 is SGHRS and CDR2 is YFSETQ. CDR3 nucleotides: TGCGCCAGCAGCTTGGGGACCCGACAGGAAAACATTCAGTACTTC. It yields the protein CASSLGTRQENIQYF.

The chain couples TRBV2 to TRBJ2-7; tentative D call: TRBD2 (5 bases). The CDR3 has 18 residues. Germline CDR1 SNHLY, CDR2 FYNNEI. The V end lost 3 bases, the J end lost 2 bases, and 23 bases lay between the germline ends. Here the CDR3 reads CASSDSSDPGGLPYEQYF. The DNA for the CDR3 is TGTGCCAGCAGTGACTCGAGTGACCCGGGCGGGCTCCCCTACGAGCAGTACTTC.

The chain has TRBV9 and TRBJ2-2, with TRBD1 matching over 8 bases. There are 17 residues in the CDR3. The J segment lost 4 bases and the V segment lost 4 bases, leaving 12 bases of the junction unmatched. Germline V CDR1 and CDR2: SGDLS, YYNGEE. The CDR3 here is CASSSPGGFLSTGELFF. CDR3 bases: TGTGCCAGCAGCTCCCCAGGGGGCTTTTTGAGCACCGGGGAGCTGTTTTTT.

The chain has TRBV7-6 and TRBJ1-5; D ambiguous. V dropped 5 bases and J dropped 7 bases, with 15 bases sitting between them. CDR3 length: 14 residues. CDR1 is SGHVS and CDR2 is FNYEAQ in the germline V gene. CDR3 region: CASSLFVNGQPQHF. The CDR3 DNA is TGTGCCAGCAGCCTCTTTGTGAACGGGCAGCCCCAGCATTTT.

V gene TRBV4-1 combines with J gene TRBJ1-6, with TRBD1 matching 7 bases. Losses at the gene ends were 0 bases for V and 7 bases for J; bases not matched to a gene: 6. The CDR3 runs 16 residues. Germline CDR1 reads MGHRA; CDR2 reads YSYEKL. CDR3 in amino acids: CASSQEPDRVNSPLHF. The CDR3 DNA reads TGCGCCAGCAGCCAAGAACCCGACAGGGTCAATTCACCCCTCCACTTT.

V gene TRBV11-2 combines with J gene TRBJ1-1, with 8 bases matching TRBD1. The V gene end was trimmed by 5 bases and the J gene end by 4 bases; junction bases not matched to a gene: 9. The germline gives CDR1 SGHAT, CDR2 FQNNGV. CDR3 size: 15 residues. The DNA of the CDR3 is TGTGCCAGCAGCCCTTGGACAGGGAGGAGCACTGAAGCTTTCTTT. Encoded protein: CASSPWTGRSTEAFF.

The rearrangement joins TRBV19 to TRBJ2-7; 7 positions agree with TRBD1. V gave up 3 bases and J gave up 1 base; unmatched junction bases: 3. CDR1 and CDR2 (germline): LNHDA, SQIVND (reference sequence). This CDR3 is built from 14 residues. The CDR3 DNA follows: TGTGCCAGTAGTATCTCGACAGGGTCCTACGAGCAGTACTTC. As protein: CASSISTGSYEQYF.

The CDR3 sequence is CASSLPGTSGYNEQFF. CDR3 sequence (DNA): TGTGCCAGCAGCTTACCCGGGACTAGCGGTTACAATGAGCAGTTCTTC. The chain has TRBV5-4 and TRBJ2-1; 11 positions match TRBD2. Trimming removed 2 bases from V and 4 bases from J; junction bases left unmatched: 5. CDR1 is SGHNT and CDR2 is YYREEE in the germline V gene (reference sequence). The CDR3 extends over 16 amino acids.

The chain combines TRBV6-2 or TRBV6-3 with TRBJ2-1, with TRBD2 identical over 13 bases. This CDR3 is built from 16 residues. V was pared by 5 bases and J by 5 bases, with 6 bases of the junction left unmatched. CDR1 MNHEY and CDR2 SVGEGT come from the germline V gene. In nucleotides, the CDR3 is TGTGCCAGCAGTCCGAAGACTAGCGGGGGGAACAATGAGCAGTTCTTC. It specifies CASSPKTSGGNNEQFF.